This TCR beta chain emerged from a study of T cell repertoires in cytomegalovirus infection. Notes on the study in general: The ex vivo response was dominated by HLA-C-restricted CMV-specific TCR beta clonotypes.

TCRdb independently ran MiXCR on the reads; one entry per CDR3 protein. Of around 43,000 distinct CDR3 sequences in the sample, more than 20% were seen once. This clonotype was observed a handful of times. Its antigen is unidentified. Material for sequencing was PBMCs, sequenced either directly or after in vitro stimulation (not recorded which). This TCR was sampled from a human donor in good health (CMV status not recorded). Some clones in this sample may be carry-over from other donors' samples.

CDR3 protein: CASSGEGTPLYEQYF. CDR3 bases: TGCGCCAGCAGCGGGGAGGGAACACCACTCTACGAGCAGTACTTC. The chain has TRBV4-3 and TRBJ2-7; 7 bases agree with TRBD2. Per the germline V gene, CDR1 is LGHNA and CDR2 is YSLEER. The CDR3 is 15 amino acids. V shed 5 bases and J 3 bases; nucleotides not matched to a gene: 10.